Below are 13 T cell receptor beta chains sequenced from a single sample in a study of blood T cell repertoires in COVID-19. Libraries were prepared by immunoSEQ multiplex PCR; TCRdb keeps only in-frame clonotypes and omits some of them. The sample carries under 400,000 clones, around 87% recorded once. Sequenced material: PBMCs or T cells enriched from blood (not recorded which). All receptors come from a man aged 35 to 55 in a cohort exposed to, infected with or recovered from COVID-19 (not recorded which).

The chain links TRBV7-8 to TRBJ2-5; the match to TRBD2 covers 10 bases. This CDR3 contains 14 residues. Trimming took 5 bases from V and 4 from J; bases not matched to a gene: 4. Germline-derived CDR1 and CDR2 are SGHVS and FQNEAQ. CDR3 in DNA: TGTGCCAGCAGCCTGGGACTAGCGAGAGAGACCCAGTACTTC. This codes for CASSLGLARETQYF.

V and J are TRBV7-8 and TRBJ2-7; TRBD2 is a possible D gene (6 bases). The CDR3 is made up of 16 amino acids. The V gene lost 1 base and the J gene lost 0 bases, with 13 bases spanning the gap. Germline CDR1 and CDR2: SGHVS and FQNEAQ. The CDR3 DNA reads TGTGCCAGCAGCTTAGGCGGGACTGCGAGCTCCTACGAGCAGTACTTC. It encodes CASSLGGTASSYEQYF.

The chain recombines TRBV5-1 with TRBJ2-3, with 10 bases lining up with TRBD1. After removal of 4 bases from V and 0 bases from J, the junction contained 2 bases not matched to a gene. CDR1 is SGHRS, CDR2 YFSETQ, per germline. The CDR3 contains 15 residues. CDR3 sequence: CASSPGQGSTDTQYF. The CDR3 DNA reads TGCGCCAGCAGCCCGGGACAGGGGAGCACAGATACGCAGTATTTT.

This chain joins TRBV5-6 and TRBJ1-2; 9 bases line up with TRBD1. The ends lost 5 bases at V and 5 bases at J; junction bases unmatched: 4. This CDR3 spans 13 amino acids. Germline-derived CDR1 and CDR2 are SGHDT and YYEEEE. The CDR3 nucleotides read TGTGCCAGCAGGAAGACAGGGGGGTATGGCTACACCTTC. Translation gives CASRKTGGYGYTF.

The chain carries TRBV5-5 and TRBJ1-6; the D gene is possibly TRBD1 (6 bases). V was cut by 5 bases and J by 8 bases, with 11 bases left in between. Germline CDR1 and CDR2: SGHKS and YYEKEE (reference sequence). The CDR3 spans 13 residues. The chain's CDR3 is CASSGRGDSPLHF. In DNA form, the CDR3 reads TGTGCCAGCAGTGGCAGGGGTGATTCACCCCTCCACTTT.

The V and J genes are TRBV2 and TRBJ1-4, with a weak D call TRBD1 (6 bases). Germline CDR1 SNHLY, CDR2 FYNNEI. Trimming cost V 11 bases and J 5 bases, with 9 bases left between them. The CDR3 runs 11 residues. CDR3 region: CAHQGNEKLFF. The CDR3 region has the DNA TGTGCCCATCAGGGGAATGAAAAACTGTTTTTT.

The rearrangement links TRBV27 to TRBJ2-7, with D perhaps TRBD1 (6 bases). Trimming took off 6 bases at V and 6 bases at J, with 21 bases between the two ends. In germline, CDR1 is MNHEY, CDR2 SMNVEV (reference sequence). This CDR3 has 15 amino acids. The CDR3 bases are TGTGCCAGCAGCAAAACCCCCGGGACAATGTTCGAGCAGTACTTC. Amino acids: CASSKTPGTMFEQYF.

CDR3: CASSSIVSGTEAFF. Written as DNA, the CDR3 is TGTGCCAGCAGCTCCATAGTATCAGGCACTGAAGCTTTCTTT. This chain links TRBV5-4 with TRBJ1-1; D unclear. The V end was cut by 3 bases, the J end by 4 bases, with 13 bases between. This CDR3 has 14 residues. Germline V gene data show CDR1 as SGHNT and CDR2 as YYREEE (reference sequence).

The rearrangement uses TRBV30 and TRBJ1-2; tentative D call: TRBD1 (5 bases). The CDR3 length is 11 residues. V lost 1 base and J 7 bases, leaving 7 bases between the germline ends. The germline V gene has CDR1 GTSNPN and CDR2 SVGIG (reference sequence). The CDR3 is CAWSGTFGYTF. CDR3 DNA sequence: TGTGCCTGGAGTGGGACATTTGGCTACACCTTC.

This chain uses TRBV28 with TRBJ1-4; TRBD1 matches 9 bases. Germline trimming cut 3 bases from V and 7 bases from J; bases unmatched to any gene: 3. This CDR3 spans 14 amino acids. Germline V gene data show CDR1 as MDHEN and CDR2 as SYDVKM. The CDR3 spells CASSFRDRAEKLFF. As DNA, the CDR3 is TGTGCCAGCAGTTTCCGGGACAGGGCTGAAAAACTGTTTTTT.

This clone was seen only once. The J gene is TRBJ1-1, the V gene TRBV3-1 (or the pseudogene TRBV3-2), with TRBD1 as a possible D gene (5 bases). This CDR3 has 15 residues. V lost 2 bases and J 4 bases, leaving 14 bases between the germline ends. Germline V gene lookup returns CDR1 LGHDT and CDR2 YNNKEL (reference sequence). CDR3 protein: CASSQLASQGTEAFF. CDR3 DNA sequence: TGTGCCAGCAGCCAACTGGCCAGTCAGGGCACTGAAGCTTTCTTT.

The chain uses TRBV29-1 and TRBJ2-7; a possible D gene is TRBD2 (5 bases). The CDR3 is 12 amino acids. V was pared by 3 bases and J by 6 bases, with 12 bases between. Germline V gene data show CDR1 as SQVTM and CDR2 as ANQGSEA. DNA of the CDR3: TGCAGCGTTGAGAGGACGGGGTTCGAGCAGTACTTC. Translation: CSVERTGFEQYF.

The chain joins TRBV28 to TRBJ1-5; possible D gene TRBD1, 5 bases. The CDR3 loop spans 14 amino acids. Germline loops: CDR1 MDHEN, CDR2 SYDVKM. The V end lost 6 bases, the J end lost 7 bases, and 16 bases lay between the germline ends. The CDR3 coding sequence is TGTGCCAGCAGGGATACCAATGGGGGGCAGCCCCAGCATTTT. Residues: CASRDTNGGQPQHF.